The 27 T cell receptor beta chains presented below share a single source sample, sequenced in a study of CD8+CD57+ T cells in acquired aplastic anemia. For sequencing, patients were chosen who had shown expansion of CD8+CD57+ cells by flow cytometry. TCR beta VDJ combinations and CDR3 sequences were profiled from genomic DNA. TCRdb reanalysed the reads using MiXCR and keeps one entry per CDR3 protein. The sample shows a few hundred thousand distinct CDR3 sequences, 82% of them seen only once. Source material: sorted CD4+, CD8+, or CD8+CD57+ T cells (not recorded which) from PBMCs. Receptor source: a human donor with aplastic anemia.

The V gene is TRBV2, the J gene TRBJ2-5; weak D call: TRBD1 (5 bases). The end of the DNA fits TRBJ1-2 better, so the J call may be wrong. Germline V CDR1 and CDR2: SNHLY, FYNNEI. This CDR3 is built from 14 residues. The CDR3 DNA sequence: TGTGCCAGCAGCAGAAGCAGGGAGGACTATGGCTACACCTTC. It encodes CASSRSREDYGYTF.

This chain connects TRBV11-3 to TRBJ1-6; 7 nucleotides agree with TRBD1. CDR1 and CDR2 from the germline V gene are SGHNT and YENEEA. J was trimmed by 8 bases and V by 5 bases; bases with no gene match: 6. The CDR3 has 14 amino acids. CDR3: CASSRGRDYSPLHF. The CDR3 bases are TGTGCCAGCAGCAGGGGGCGGGACTATTCACCCCTCCACTTT.

The chain has TRBV9 and TRBJ2-2; 9 bases align to TRBD2. The CDR3 runs 15 residues. The J segment lost 7 bases and the V segment lost 5 bases, leaving 9 bases of the junction unmatched. CDR1 and CDR2 from the germline V gene are SGDLS and YYNGEE. This chain's CDR3 is CASSGVAGVHGELFF. DNA for the CDR3: TGTGCCAGCAGTGGAGTAGCGGGAGTGCACGGGGAGCTGTTTTTT.

This clonotype was counted only a few times. The V call is TRBV7-2, the J call TRBJ2-3; possibly TRBD2 for D (7 bases). Trimming stripped 3 bases from V and 0 bases from J, with 10 bases between. The CDR3 loop spans 15 amino acids. Germline V gives CDR1 SGHTA, CDR2 FQGNSA. CDR3 nucleotide sequence: TGTGCCAGCAGCTTGCGGGGGCCTAGCACAGATACGCAGTATTTT. It specifies CASSLRGPSTDTQYF.

Turning to this clonotype: The conserved closing phenylalanine or tryptophan is absent in this CDR3, likely reflecting a read error. The DNA is left out, because the CDR3 cannot be placed on it with certainty; the CDR3 is given as TCRdb lists it. The CDR3: CASSSPGSYGANV. The gene calls are TRBV7-9 and TRBJ2-3; TRBD2 was called by the table and not checked on the DNA. With termini counted, the CDR3 has 13 amino acids. Germline CDR1 reads SEHNR; CDR2 reads FQNEAQ (reference sequence).

Concerning this clonotype: A read error may produce the germline difference seen at one junction end. The chain combines TRBV7-8 with TRBJ1-1; D is possibly TRBD1 (5 bases). The CDR3 runs 17 residues. The germline CDR1 and CDR2 sequences are SGHVS and FQNEAQ. The CDR3 sequence: CASSVGDRPGGNTEAFF. DNA for the CDR3: TGCGCCAGCAGCGTGGGGGACCGACCCGGAGGAAACACTGAAGCTTTCTTT.

Comment on this clonotype: A junction end diverges from the germline sequence, so it may reflect a read error. The chain combines TRBV7-7 with TRBJ2-1, with D perhaps given as TRBD1 or TRBD2 (5 bases each). CDR1 is SSHAT and CDR2 is FNYEAQ in the germline V gene (reference sequence). This CDR3 comprises 13 residues. The CDR3 region has the DNA TGTGCCAGCAGCCCAGGGAGCGCAGATGAGCAGTATTTC. This sequence encodes CASSPGSADEQYF.

The genes are TRBV5-4 and TRBJ2-3; TRBD2 might be the D (6 bases). Between the trimmed V and J ends, which lost 2 bases and 2 bases, there was a span of 15 bases. The V gene's germline CDR1 is SGHNT and CDR2 YYREEE (reference sequence). This CDR3 has 16 residues. The CDR3 DNA follows: TGTGCCAGCAGCTTTACTAGCACATATTCCACAGATACGCAGTATTTT. It is translated as CASSFTSTYSTDTQYF.

As to this clonotype: Relative to the germline gene, one junction end is altered; a read error may explain this. The chain is built from TRBV9 and TRBJ2-7, with D perhaps being TRBD1 or TRBD2 (5 bases each). The CDR3 consists of 15 residues. Germline V CDR1 and CDR2: SGDLS, YYNGEE. CDR3 sequence reads: CASRDRGTDTQEHYF. In nucleotides, the CDR3 is TGTGCCAGCAGGGACCGGGGCACAGATACGCAGGAGCATTACTTC.

Of note for this clonotype: One end of the junction varies from germline; a read error may be responsible. This chain uses TRBV11-2 with TRBJ2-7; 13 nucleotides line up with TRBD2. The CDR3 spans 17 residues. CDR1 is SGHAT and CDR2 is FQNNGV in the germline V gene. The CDR3 reads CASSTTSGGLSSYGQYF. The CDR3 bases are TGTGCCAGCAGCACGACTAGCGGGGGGCTAAGCTCCTACGGGCAGTACTTC.

This clonotype was observed once. The chain recombines TRBV7-8 with TRBJ2-3; no reliable D call. V lost 8 bases and J lost 4, with 13 bases in between. The germline V gene encodes CDR1 SGHVS and CDR2 FQNEAQ. This CDR3 comprises 13 residues. DNA of the CDR3: TGTGCCAGCGGGTTCCGTGCAGCAGATACGCAGTATTTT. Protein: CASGFRAADTQYF.

V gene TRBV10-3 combines with J gene TRBJ1-1; D gene uncertain. Trimming stripped 2 bases from V and 7 bases from J, with 11 bases between. The germline CDR1 and CDR2 sequences are ENHRY and SYGVKD. The CDR3 is 13 residues long. The CDR3 region is CAISEDGEGEAFF. The CDR3, as DNA: TGTGCCATCAGTGAGGACGGGGAGGGTGAAGCTTTCTTT.

Notes on this clonotype: The germline gene is not matched at one end of the junction; a read error may be the cause. The J gene is TRBJ2-3, the V gene TRBV7-3; D possibly corresponds to TRBD1 (6 bases). The CDR3 length is 14 residues. Germline V lookup: CDR1 SGHTA, CDR2 FQGTGA. For the CDR3, the DNA is TGTGCCAGCAGCCCCGGACCGCGAGGGGGACCTGAACACTTT. Translated, it gives CASSPGPRGGPEHF.

This clonotype was seen a single time. Germline is not matched at one junction end, which may reflect a read error. This chain links TRBV19 with TRBJ2-5, with 7 bases fitting TRBD2. Germline CDR1 and CDR2: LNHDA and SQIVND (reference sequence). This CDR3 is built from 16 residues. CDR3 region: CASGITSESTGQFFYF. CDR3 bases: TGTGCCAGTGGTATCACTAGCGAGAGTACTGGGCAGTTCTTCTACTTC.

The genes are TRBV2 and TRBJ2-3; D is unresolved. The J call is uncertain, as TRBJ2-7 better fits the DNA end. CDR3 length equals 14 residues. The germline CDR1 and CDR2 sequences are SNHLY and FYNNEI. The CDR3 spells CASSPTAFYNAQYF. CDR3 coding DNA: TGTGCCAGCAGTCCGACGGCATTTTACAATGCGCAGTACTTC.

V and J are TRBV20-1 and TRBJ2-7, with 9 positions matching TRBD1. Trimming removed 5 bases from V and 5 bases from J; junction bases left unmatched: 4. In germline, CDR1 is DFQATT, CDR2 SNEGSKA (reference sequence). The CDR3 spans 12 residues. CDR3 sequence: CSAGGTGNEQYF. The CDR3 coding sequence is TGCAGTGCTGGAGGGACAGGGAACGAGCAGTACTTC.

The rearrangement joins TRBV2 to TRBJ2-5, with D possibly TRBD2 on 6 matching bases. The DNA end favors TRBJ2-1, so the J call may be wrong. The germline V gene encodes CDR1 SNHLY and CDR2 FYNNEI. This CDR3 region has 14 residues. The CDR3 DNA follows: TGTGCCAGCGGGGTAGCGGCCTACGAAGCGCCCCAGTTCTTC. It is translated as CASGVAAYEAPQFF.

The chain has TRBV7-9 and TRBJ1-1; unclear D gene. V lost 5 bases and J 14 bases, leaving 27 bases between the germline ends. The CDR3 has 15 amino acids. Per the germline V gene, CDR1 is SEHNR and CDR2 is FQNEAQ (reference sequence). The CDR3, as DNA: TGTGCCAGCAGCCCGGAGCAGTCGGAAGAGACCCAGTACTTCTTT. It is translated as CASSPEQSEETQYFF.

The V and J genes are TRBV7-9 and TRBJ2-1; the D gene could be TRBD1 or TRBD2 (5 bases each). This CDR3 has 14 residues. Trimming shortened V by 6 bases and J by 1 base, and 10 bases separated the two germline ends. Germline V gene lookup returns CDR1 SEHNR and CDR2 FQNEAQ (reference sequence). The chain's CDR3 is CASRWGMSYNEQFF. The CDR3, as DNA: TGTGCCAGCAGGTGGGGGATGTCCTACAATGAGCAGTTCTTC.

This clonotype showed up just once. At one of its ends the junction is not consistent with the germline gene, which may arise from a read error. This chain connects TRBV2 to TRBJ2-7, with 9 nucleotides matching TRBD2. The CDR3 is 14 residues long. CDR1 and CDR2 (germline): SNHLY, FYNNEI. The CDR3, as DNA: TGTGCCAGCAGTCAGGGACTAGCCGACTACGAGCAGCACTTC. Residues: CASSQGLADYEQHF.

The J gene is TRBJ2-1, the V gene TRBV7-8, with D unresolved. The end of the DNA aligns better with TRBJ2-7, so the J call may be wrong. CDR3 size: 14 residues. The V gene's germline CDR1 is SGHVS and CDR2 FQNEAQ. CDR3 coding DNA: TGTGCCAGCAGTCCGGCGTCGTGCTACGATGCGCAGTACTTC. Translating gives CASSPASCYDAQYF.

The chain combines TRBV7-9 with TRBJ2-2; possible D gene TRBD1, 6 bases. This CDR3 spans 16 amino acids. V lost 5 bases and J lost 1, with 14 bases in between. Germline V gives CDR1 SEHNR, CDR2 FQNEAQ (reference sequence). The CDR3 protein is CASSVRRTENTGELFF. The CDR3 region has the DNA TGTGCCAGCAGCGTGCGGAGGACAGAGAACACCGGGGAGCTGTTTTTT.

The CDR3 spells CASSFTSEYEQYF. CDR3 DNA: TGTGCCAGCAGCTTTACTAGCGAGTACGAGCAGTACTTC. The V gene is TRBV5-4, the J gene TRBJ2-7; TRBD2 aligns across 7 bases. J was trimmed by 4 bases and V by 2 bases; bases with no gene match: 3. In germline, CDR1 is SGHNT, CDR2 YYREEE (reference sequence). The CDR3 consists of 13 residues.

This chain joins TRBV24-1 and TRBJ2-1, with TRBD2 identical over 12 bases. The ends lost 9 bases at V and 7 bases at J; junction bases unmatched: 6. CDR3 size: 14 residues. Germline CDR1 and CDR2: KGHDR and SFDVKD. The CDR3: CATGTSGWRNEQFF. The CDR3 DNA follows: TGTGCCACCGGGACTAGCGGGTGGAGGAATGAGCAGTTCTTC.

The CDR3 reads CGNGGRDTDTQYF. The CDR3, as DNA: TGTGGCAATGGGGGCAGGGACACAGATACGCAGTATTTT. This chain uses TRBV2 with TRBJ2-3, with D possibly being TRBD1 (6 bases). The length of the CDR3 is 13 residues. Germline CDR1 is SNHLY and CDR2 is FYNNEI.

The sample holds one count of this clonotype. The rearrangement uses TRBV9 and TRBJ2-3; D tentatively fits TRBD1 or TRBD2 (5 bases each). CDR3 length: 14 amino acids. The germline V gene has CDR1 SGDLS and CDR2 YYNGEE. Trimming stripped 0 bases from V and 13 bases from J, with 18 bases between. In DNA, the CDR3 is TGTGCCAGCAGCGTAGGGGGACGGAGCACAACGAAGTATTTT. This gives the protein CASSVGGRSTTKYF.

A single count supports this clonotype. The V and J genes are TRBV7-3 and TRBJ2-7; D uncertain. V was pared by 3 bases and J by 9 bases, with 15 bases between. The germline V gene encodes CDR1 SGHTA and CDR2 FQGTGA. The CDR3 extends over 13 amino acids. CDR3 bases: TGTGCCAGCAGCTTTTACAGCACAGATACGCAGTACGTC. As protein: CASSFYSTDTQYV.